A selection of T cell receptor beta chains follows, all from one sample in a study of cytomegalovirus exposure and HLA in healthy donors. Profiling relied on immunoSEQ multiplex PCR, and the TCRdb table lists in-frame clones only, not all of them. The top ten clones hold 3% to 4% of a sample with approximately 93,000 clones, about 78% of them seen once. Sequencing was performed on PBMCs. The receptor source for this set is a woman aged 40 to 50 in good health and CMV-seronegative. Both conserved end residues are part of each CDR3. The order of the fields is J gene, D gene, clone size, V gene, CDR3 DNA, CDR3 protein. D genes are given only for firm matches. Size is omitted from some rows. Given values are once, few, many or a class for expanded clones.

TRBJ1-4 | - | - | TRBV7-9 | TGTGCCAGCAGCTTAGCGCTGGCCCCGACTAATGAAAAACTGTTTTTT | CASSLALAPTNEKLFF
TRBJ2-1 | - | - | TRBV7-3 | TGTGCCAGCAGCTATAGAGCACTACCCGACAATGAGCAGTTCTTC | CASSYRALPDNEQFF
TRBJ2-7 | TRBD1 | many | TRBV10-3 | TGTGCCCCGAAACGACAGGGGAACGAGCAGTACTTC | CAPKRQGNEQYF
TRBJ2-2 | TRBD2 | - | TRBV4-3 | TGCGCCAGCAGCCGAAGCGGGAGAAACACCGGGGAGCTGTTTTTT | CASSRSGRNTGELFF
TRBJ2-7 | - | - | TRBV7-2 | TGTGCCAGCAGCTCTCACCGCGACAGTTACGAGCAGTACTTC | CASSSHRDSYEQYF
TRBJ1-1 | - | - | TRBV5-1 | TGCGCCAGCAGCTTGAACGTTCCCGGGGCTGAAGCTTTCTTT | CASSLNVPGAEAFF
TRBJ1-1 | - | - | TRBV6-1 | TGTGCCAGCAGACAACTGGGGCAGGGCGAAGATGAAGCTTTCTTT | CASRQLGQGEDEAFF
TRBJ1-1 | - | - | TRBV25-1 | TGTGCCAGCAGCCTGAGGGTGTCCGCCGACACTGAAGCTTTCTTT | CASSLRVSADTEAFF
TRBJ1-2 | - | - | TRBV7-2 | TGTGCCAGCAGCCCTACAGGGAAACCCAACTATGGCTACACCTTC | CASSPTGKPNYGYTF
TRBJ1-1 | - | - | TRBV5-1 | TGCGCCAGCAGCTTGGAGGGGCCGAACACTGAAGCTTTCTTT | CASSLEGPNTEAFF
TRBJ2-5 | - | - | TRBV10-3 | TGTGCCATCAGTGACAGGGCCCAAGAGACCCAGTACTTC | CAISDRAQETQYF
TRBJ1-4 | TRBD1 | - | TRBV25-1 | TGTGCCAGCAGTGAATACAGGCAGGGGGACGAAAAACTGTTTTTT | CASSEYRQGDEKLFF
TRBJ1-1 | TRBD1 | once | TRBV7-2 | TGTGCCAGCAGCCAAACAGGGGGATCTCTGAACACTGAAGCTTTCTTT | CASSQTGGSLNTEAFF
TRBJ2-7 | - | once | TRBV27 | TGTGCCAGCAGTTCTACCGGACTCCTCTCCTACGAGCAGTACTTC | CASSSTGLLSYEQYF
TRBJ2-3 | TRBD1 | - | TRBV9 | TGTGCCAGCAGTTGGGCACAGGGGGGAGATACGCAGTATTTT | CASSWAQGGDTQYF
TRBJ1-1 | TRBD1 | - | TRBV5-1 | TGCGCCAGCAAACCACAGGGGGCTGGAACTGAAGCTTTCTTT | CASKPQGAGTEAFF